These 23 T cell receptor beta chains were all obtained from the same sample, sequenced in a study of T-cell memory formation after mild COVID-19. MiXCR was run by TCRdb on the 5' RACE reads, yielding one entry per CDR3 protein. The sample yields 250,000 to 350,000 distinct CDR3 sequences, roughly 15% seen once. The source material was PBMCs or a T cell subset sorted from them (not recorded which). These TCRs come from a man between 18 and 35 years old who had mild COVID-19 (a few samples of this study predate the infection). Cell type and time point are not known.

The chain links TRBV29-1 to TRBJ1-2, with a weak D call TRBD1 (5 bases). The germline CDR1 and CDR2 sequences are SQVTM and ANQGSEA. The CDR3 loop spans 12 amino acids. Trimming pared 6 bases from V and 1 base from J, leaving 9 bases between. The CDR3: CSVERGNYGYTF. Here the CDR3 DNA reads TGCAGCGTCGAAAGGGGTAACTATGGCTACACCTTC.

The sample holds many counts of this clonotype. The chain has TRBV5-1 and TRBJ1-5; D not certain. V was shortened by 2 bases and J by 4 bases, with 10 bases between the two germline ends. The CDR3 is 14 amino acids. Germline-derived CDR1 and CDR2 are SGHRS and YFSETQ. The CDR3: CASSFGVENQPQHF. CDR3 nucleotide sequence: TGCGCCAGCAGCTTCGGTGTGGAGAATCAGCCCCAGCATTTT.

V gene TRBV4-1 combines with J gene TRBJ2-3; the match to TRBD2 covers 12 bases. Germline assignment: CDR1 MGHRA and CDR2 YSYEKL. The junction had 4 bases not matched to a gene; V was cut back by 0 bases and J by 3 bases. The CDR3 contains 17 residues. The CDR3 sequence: CASSQDYTSGGTDTQYF. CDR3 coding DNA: TGCGCCAGCAGCCAAGATTATACTAGCGGGGGGACAGATACGCAGTATTTT.

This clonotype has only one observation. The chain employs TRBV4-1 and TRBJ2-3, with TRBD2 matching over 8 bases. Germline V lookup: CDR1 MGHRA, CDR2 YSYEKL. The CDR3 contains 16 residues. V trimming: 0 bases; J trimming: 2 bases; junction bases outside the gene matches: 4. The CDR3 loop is CASSQEYSGATDTQYF. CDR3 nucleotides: TGCGCCAGCAGCCAAGAATATAGCGGGGCCACAGATACGCAGTATTTT.

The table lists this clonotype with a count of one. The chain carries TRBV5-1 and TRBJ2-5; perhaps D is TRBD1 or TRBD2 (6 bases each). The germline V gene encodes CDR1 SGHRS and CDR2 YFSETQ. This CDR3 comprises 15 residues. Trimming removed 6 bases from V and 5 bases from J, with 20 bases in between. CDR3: CASTPRAGGEETQYF. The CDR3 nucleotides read TGCGCCAGCACCCCCCGTGCCGGGGGCGAGGAGACCCAGTACTTC.

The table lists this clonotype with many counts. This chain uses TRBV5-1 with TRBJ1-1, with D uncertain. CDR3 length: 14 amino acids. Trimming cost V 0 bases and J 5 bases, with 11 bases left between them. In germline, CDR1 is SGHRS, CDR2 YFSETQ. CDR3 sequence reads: CASSLDSSGTEAFF. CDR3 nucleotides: TGCGCCAGCAGCTTGGATTCCAGCGGAACTGAAGCTTTCTTT.

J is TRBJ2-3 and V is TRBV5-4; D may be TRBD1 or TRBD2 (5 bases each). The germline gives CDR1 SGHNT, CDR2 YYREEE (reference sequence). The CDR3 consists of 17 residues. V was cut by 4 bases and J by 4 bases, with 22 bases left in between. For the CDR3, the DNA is TGTGCCAGCAGCCTGCGTAGAGGGGTAGGTGCCGCAGATACGCAGTATTTT. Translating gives CASSLRRGVGAADTQYF.

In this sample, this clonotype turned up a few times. In DNA, the CDR3 is TGCGCCAGCAGCCAAGATTCCCGGGCGAGAAATAGCAATCAGCCCCAGCATTTT. Its protein is CASSQDSRARNSNQPQHF. This sequence joins TRBV4-1 and TRBJ1-5; D not resolved. There are 18 residues in the CDR3. In germline, CDR1 is MGHRA, CDR2 YSYEKL. Trimming shortened V by 0 bases and J by 0 bases, and 15 bases separated the two germline ends.

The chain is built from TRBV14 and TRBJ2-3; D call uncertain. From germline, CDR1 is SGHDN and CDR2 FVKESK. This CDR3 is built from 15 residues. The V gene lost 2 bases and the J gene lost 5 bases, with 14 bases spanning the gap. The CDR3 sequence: CASSQHALVGDTQYF. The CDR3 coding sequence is TGTGCCAGCAGCCAACACGCTCTGGTCGGAGATACGCAGTATTTT. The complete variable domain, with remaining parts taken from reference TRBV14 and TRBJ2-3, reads EAGVTQFPSHSVIEKGQTVTLRCDPISGHDNLYWYRRVMGKEIKFLLHFVKESKQDESGMPNNRFLAERTGGTYSTLKVQPAELEDSGVYFCASSQHALVGDTQYFGPGTRLTVL.

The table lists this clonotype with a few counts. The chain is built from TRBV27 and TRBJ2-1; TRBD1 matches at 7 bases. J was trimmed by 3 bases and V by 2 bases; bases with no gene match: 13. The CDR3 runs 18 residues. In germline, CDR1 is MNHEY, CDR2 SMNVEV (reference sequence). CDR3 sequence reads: CASSLGLGGGSIYNEQFF. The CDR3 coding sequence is TGTGCCAGCAGTTTAGGGCTAGGGGGCGGTTCTATCTACAATGAGCAGTTCTTC.

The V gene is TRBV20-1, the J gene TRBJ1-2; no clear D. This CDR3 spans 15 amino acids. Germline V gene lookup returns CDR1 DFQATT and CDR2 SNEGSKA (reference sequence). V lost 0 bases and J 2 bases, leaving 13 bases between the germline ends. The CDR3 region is CSAREATSGNYGYTF. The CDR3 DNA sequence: TGCAGTGCTAGAGAGGCAACCAGCGGGAACTATGGCTACACCTTC.

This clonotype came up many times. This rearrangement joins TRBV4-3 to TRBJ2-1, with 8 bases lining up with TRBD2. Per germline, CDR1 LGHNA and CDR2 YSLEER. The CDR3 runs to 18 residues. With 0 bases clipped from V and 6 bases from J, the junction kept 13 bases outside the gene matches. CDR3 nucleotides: TGCGCCAGCAGCCAAGATCATGCGGGAGGTAGTAGGGGCAATGAGCAGTTCTTC. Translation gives CASSQDHAGGSRGNEQFF.

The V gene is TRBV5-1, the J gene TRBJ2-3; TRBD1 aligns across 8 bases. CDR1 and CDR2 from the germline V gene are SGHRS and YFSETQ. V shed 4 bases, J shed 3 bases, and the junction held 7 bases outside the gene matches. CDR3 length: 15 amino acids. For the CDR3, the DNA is TGCGCCAGCAGCGAGAGCGGACAGGGAACAGATACGCAGTATTTT. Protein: CASSESGQGTDTQYF.

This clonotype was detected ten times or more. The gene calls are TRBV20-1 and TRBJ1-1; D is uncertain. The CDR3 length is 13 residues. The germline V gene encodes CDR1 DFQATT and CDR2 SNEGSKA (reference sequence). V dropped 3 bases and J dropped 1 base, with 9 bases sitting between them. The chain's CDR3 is CSASGRWNTEAFF. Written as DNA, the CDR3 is TGCAGTGCTAGCGGCAGATGGAACACTGAAGCTTTCTTT.

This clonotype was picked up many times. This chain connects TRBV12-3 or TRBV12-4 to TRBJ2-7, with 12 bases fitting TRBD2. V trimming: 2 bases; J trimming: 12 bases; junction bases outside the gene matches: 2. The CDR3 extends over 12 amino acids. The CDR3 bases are TGTGCCAGCAGTTTACTAGCGGGGGGGCTGTACTTC. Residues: CASSLLAGGLYF.

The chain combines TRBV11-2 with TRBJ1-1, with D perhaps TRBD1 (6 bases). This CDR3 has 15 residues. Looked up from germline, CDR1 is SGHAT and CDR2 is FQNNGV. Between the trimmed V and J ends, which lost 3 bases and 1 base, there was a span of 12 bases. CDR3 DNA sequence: TGTGCCAGCAGCTTTGGTGAGGGGGAGAACACTGAAGCTTTCTTT. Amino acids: CASSFGEGENTEAFF. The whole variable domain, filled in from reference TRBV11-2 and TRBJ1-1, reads EAGVAQSPRYKIIEKRQSVAFWCNPISGHATLYWYQQILGQGPKLLIQFQNNGVVDDSQLPKDRFSAERLKGVDSTLKIQPAKLEDSAVYLCASSFGEGENTEAFFGQGTRLTVV.

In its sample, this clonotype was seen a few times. CDR3 bases: TGTGCCAGCAGCTTCGGGACAGGGAACCAAGAGACCCAGTACTTC. Its protein is CASSFGTGNQETQYF. The chain is built from TRBV7-2 and TRBJ2-5, with TRBD1 matching 9 bases. In germline, CDR1 is SGHTA, CDR2 FQGNSA. Trimming at V came to 3 bases and at J to 0 bases, leaving 2 bases not matched to a gene. CDR3 length: 15 residues.

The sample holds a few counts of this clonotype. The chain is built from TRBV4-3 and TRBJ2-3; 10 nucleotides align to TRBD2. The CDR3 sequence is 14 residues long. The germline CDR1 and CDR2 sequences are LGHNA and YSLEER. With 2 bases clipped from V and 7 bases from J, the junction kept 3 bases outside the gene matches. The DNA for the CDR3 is TGCGCCAGCAGCCAACTAGCGGGGGAAAATACGCAGTATTTT. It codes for CASSQLAGENTQYF.

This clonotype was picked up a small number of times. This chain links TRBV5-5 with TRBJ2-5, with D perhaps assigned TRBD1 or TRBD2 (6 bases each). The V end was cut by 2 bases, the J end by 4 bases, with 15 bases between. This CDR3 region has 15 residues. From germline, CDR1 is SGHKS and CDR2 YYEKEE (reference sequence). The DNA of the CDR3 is TGTGCCAGCAGCTTAGATTCGGGGGCGGGAGAGACCCAGTACTTC. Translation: CASSLDSGAGETQYF.

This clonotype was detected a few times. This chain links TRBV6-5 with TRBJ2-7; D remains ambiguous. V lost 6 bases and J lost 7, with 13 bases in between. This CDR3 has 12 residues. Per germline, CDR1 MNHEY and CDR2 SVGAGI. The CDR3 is CASRVAPWEQYV. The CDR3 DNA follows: TGTGCCAGCAGGGTGGCCCCCTGGGAGCAGTACGTC.

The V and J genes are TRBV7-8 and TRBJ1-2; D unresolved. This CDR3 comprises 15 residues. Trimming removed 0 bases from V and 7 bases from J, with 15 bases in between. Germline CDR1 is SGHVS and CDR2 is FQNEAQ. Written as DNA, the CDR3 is TGTGCCAGCAGCTTAGCAGCAGGCCCCGGAGGTGGCTACACCTTC. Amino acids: CASSLAAGPGGGYTF.

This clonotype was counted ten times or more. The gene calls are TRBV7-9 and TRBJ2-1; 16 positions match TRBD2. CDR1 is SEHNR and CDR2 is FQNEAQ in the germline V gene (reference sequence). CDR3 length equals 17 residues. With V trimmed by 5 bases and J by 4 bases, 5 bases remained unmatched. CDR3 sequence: CASSLGTSGGAYNEQFF. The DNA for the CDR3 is TGTGCCAGCAGCCTCGGGACTAGCGGGGGGGCTTACAATGAGCAGTTCTTC.

The CDR3 sequence: CASSLWQRRYGYTF. CDR3 bases: TGTGCCAGCAGCTTGTGGCAGAGGAGGTATGGCTACACCTTC. The gene calls are TRBV5-6 and TRBJ1-2; D is undetermined. V lost 1 base and J 5 bases, leaving 12 bases between the germline ends. This CDR3 comprises 14 residues. The germline gives CDR1 SGHDT, CDR2 YYEEEE.